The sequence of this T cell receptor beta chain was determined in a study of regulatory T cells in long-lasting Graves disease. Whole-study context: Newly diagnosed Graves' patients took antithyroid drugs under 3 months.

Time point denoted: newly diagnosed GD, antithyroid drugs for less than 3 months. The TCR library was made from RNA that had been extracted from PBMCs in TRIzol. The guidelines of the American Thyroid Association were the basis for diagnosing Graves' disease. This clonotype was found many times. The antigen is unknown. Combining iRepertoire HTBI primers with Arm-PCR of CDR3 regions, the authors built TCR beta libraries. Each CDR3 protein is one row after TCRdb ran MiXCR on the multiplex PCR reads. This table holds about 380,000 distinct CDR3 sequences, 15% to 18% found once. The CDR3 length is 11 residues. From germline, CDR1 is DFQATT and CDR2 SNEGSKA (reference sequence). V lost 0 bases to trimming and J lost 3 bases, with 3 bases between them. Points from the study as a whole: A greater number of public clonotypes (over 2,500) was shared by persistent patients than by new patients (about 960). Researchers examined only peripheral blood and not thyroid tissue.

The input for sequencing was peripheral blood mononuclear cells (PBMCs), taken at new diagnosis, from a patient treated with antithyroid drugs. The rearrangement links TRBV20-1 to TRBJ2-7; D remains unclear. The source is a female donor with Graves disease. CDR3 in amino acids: CSARDNYEQYF. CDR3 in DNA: TGCAGTGCTAGAGATAACTACGAGCAGTACTTC.